Below, 8 T cell receptor beta chains from the same sample are listed, as sequenced in a study of technical replicates of blood from several donors. The assay was immunoSEQ multiplex PCR, and TCRdb's table has in-frame clones only and misses some. Of 60,000 to 90,000 clones listed, approximately 97% were seen once; the top ten hold almost 0.3%. Specimen: T cells isolated from PBMCs. The receptors were sampled from a human donor in good health.

V gene TRBV6-5 combines with J gene TRBJ2-7; D is ambiguous. The germline V gene encodes CDR1 MNHEY and CDR2 SVGAGI. The V and J ends lost 5 bases and 7 bases respectively, with 15 bases between them. CDR3 length: 13 amino acids. CDR3 DNA sequence: TGTGCCAGCAGTGAAATCCCAGTATGGGAGCAGTACTTC. Translating it yields CASSEIPVWEQYF.

The table lists this clone with a count of one. CDR3 sequence (DNA): TGTGCCAGCAGTTTGCTCGTAGCGGGAGGTATAGATACGCAGTATTTT. Protein sequence: CASSLLVAGGIDTQYF. This rearrangement joins TRBV28 to TRBJ2-3, with 10 nucleotides matching TRBD2. Germline V gene data show CDR1 as MDHEN and CDR2 as SYDVKM. Trimming at V came to 3 bases and at J to 5 bases, leaving 8 bases not matched to a gene. The CDR3 loop spans 16 amino acids.

This clone was observed a single time. The CDR3 sequence: CASSPRDTIYF. CDR3 in DNA: TGTGCCAGCAGTCCCCGGGACACCATATATTTT. The chain recombines TRBV28 with TRBJ1-3, with D hard to call. The CDR3 totals 11 residues. From germline, CDR1 is MDHEN and CDR2 SYDVKM. Deletions cut 5 bases from V and 8 bases from J, with 7 bases between.

This chain links TRBV6-6 with TRBJ2-7; 12 bases are shared with TRBD1. There are 16 residues in the CDR3. The germline V gene encodes CDR1 MNHNY and CDR2 SVGAGI (reference sequence). With V trimmed by 4 bases and J by 7 bases, 11 bases remained unmatched. CDR3 coding DNA: TGTGCCAGCAGTTCGAACACCGGGACAGGGGGCTGGGAGCAGTACTTC. Its protein product is CASSSNTGTGGWEQYF.

J is TRBJ1-5 and V is TRBV25-1; 7 bases are a match to TRBD1. The germline gives CDR1 MGHDK, CDR2 SYGVNS. This CDR3 has 15 amino acids. V shed 3 bases, J shed 2 bases, and the junction held 4 bases outside the gene matches. CDR3 amino acids: CASSDTGTGNQPQHF. In DNA, the CDR3 is TGTGCCAGCAGTGATACCGGGACAGGCAATCAGCCCCAGCATTTT.

The chain combines TRBV11-3 with TRBJ2-3, with 11 nucleotides matching TRBD1. This CDR3 has 16 amino acids. V dropped 3 bases and J dropped 4; count of bases not matched to a gene: 6. CDR1 is SGHNT and CDR2 is YENEEA in the germline V gene. CDR3 protein: CASSFPGTGGSDTQYF. In DNA form, the CDR3 reads TGTGCCAGCAGCTTCCCTGGGACAGGGGGGTCAGATACGCAGTATTTT.

This chain links TRBV28 with TRBJ1-2; D is uncertain. The CDR3 is made up of 13 amino acids. Germline-derived CDR1 and CDR2 are MDHEN and SYDVKM. Trimming took off 5 bases at V and 8 bases at J, with 15 bases between the two ends. The CDR3: CASSPTEREGYTF. In DNA, the CDR3 is TGTGCCAGCAGTCCTACAGAGAGGGAAGGCTACACCTTC.

The chain combines TRBV4-3 with TRBJ2-1; a possible D gene is TRBD2 (6 bases). Trimming pared 6 bases from V and 3 bases from J, leaving 15 bases between. The CDR3 covers 15 residues. In germline, CDR1 is LGHNA, CDR2 YSLEER. The CDR3 here is CASSQMTSFYNEQFF. CDR3 coding DNA: TGCGCCAGCAGTCAAATGACTAGTTTCTACAATGAGCAGTTCTTC.